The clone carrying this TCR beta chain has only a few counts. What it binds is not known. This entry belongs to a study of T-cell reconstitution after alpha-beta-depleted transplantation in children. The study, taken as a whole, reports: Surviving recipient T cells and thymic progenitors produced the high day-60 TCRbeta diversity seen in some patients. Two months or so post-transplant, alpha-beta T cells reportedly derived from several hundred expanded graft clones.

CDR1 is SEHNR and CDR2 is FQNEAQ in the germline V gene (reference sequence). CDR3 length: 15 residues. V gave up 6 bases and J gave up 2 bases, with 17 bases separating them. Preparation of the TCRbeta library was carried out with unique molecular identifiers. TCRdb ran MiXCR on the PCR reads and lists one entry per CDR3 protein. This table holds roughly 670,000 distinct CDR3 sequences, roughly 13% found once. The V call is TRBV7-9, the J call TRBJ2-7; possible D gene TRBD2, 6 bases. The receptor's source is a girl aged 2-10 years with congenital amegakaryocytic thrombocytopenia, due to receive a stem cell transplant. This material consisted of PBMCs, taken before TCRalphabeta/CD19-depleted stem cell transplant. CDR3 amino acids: CASSVLRRGTYEQYF. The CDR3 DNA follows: TGTGCCAGCAGTGTACTGCGGCGGGGAACCTACGAGCAGTACTTC.